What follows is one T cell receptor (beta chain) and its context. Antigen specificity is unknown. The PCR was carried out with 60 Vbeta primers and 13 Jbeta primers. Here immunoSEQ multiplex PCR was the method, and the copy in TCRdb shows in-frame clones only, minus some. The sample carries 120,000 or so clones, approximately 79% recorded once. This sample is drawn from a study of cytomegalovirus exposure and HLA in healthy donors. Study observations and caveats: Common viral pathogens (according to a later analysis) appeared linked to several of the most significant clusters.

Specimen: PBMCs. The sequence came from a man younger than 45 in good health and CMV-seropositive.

The CDR3 reads CASSQVPADSPYGYTF. CDR3 DNA sequence: TGTGCCAGCAGCCAGGTGCCGGCGGATTCCCCATATGGCTACACCTTC. The chain is built from TRBV14 and TRBJ1-2, with D uncertain. CDR1 and CDR2 from the germline V gene are SGHDN and FVKESK. The CDR3 loop spans 16 amino acids. V lost 3 bases to trimming and J lost 5 bases, with 19 bases between them.